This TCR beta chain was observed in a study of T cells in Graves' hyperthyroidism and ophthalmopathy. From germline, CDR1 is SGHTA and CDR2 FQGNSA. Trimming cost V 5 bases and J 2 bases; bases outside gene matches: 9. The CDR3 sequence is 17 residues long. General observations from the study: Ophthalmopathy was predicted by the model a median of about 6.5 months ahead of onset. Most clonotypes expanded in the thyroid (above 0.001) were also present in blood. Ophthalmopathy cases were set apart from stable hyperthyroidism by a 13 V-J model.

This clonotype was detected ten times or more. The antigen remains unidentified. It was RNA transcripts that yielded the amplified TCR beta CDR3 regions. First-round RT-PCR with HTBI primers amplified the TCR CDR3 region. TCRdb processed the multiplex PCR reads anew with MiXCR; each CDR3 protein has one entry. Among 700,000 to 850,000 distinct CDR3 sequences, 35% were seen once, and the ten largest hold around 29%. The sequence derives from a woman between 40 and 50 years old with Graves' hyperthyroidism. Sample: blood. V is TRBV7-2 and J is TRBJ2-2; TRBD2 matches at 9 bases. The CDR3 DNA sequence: TGTGCCAGCAGCCAGACTAGCGGTTCGTTAAACACCGGGGAGCTGTTTTTT. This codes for CASSQTSGSLNTGELFF. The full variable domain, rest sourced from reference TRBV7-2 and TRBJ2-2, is GAGVSQSPSNKVTEKGKDVELRCDPISGHTALYWYRQSLGQGLEFLIYFQGNSAPDKSGLPSDRFSAERTGGSVSTLTIQRTQQEDSAVYLCASSQTSGSLNTGELFFGEGSRLTVL.